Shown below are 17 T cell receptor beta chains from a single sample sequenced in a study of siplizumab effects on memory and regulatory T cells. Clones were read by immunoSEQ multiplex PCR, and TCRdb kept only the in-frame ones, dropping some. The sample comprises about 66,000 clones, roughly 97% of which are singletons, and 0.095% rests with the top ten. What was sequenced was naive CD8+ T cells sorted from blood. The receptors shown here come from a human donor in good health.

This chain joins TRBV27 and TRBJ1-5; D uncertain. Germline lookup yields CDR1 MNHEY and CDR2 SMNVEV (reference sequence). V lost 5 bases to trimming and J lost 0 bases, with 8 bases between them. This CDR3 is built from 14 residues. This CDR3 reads CASSPQTSNQPQHF. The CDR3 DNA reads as TGTGCCAGCAGTCCCCAGACTAGCAATCAGCCCCAGCATTTT.

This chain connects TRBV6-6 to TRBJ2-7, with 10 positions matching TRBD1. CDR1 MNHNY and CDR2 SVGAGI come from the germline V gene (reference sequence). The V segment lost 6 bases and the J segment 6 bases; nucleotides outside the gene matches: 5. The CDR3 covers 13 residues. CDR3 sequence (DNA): TGTGCCAGCAGCCGGGACAGGGGTTCCGAGCAGTACTTC. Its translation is CASSRDRGSEQYF.

The CDR3 sequence is CASGGQWNSPLHF. The CDR3 nucleotides are TGTGCCAGCGGGGGACAGTGGAATTCACCCCTCCACTTT. The chain couples TRBV6-1 to TRBJ1-6; 7 nucleotides align to TRBD1. Germline trimming cut 8 bases from V and 7 bases from J; bases unmatched to any gene: 5. This CDR3 is built from 13 residues. Germline assignment: CDR1 MNHNS and CDR2 SASEGT.

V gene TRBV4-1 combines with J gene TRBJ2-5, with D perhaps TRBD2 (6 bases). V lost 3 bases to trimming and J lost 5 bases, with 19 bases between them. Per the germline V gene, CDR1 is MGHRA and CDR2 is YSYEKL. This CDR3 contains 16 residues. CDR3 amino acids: CASSHGSGYGGETQYF. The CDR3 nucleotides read TGCGCCAGCAGCCATGGGTCAGGGTATGGGGGGGAGACCCAGTACTTC.

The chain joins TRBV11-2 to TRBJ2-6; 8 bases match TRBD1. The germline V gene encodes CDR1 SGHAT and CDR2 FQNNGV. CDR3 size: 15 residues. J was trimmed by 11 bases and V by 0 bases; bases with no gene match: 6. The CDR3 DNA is TGTGCCAGCAGCTTAGAATACAGGGGGTCAGACGTCCTGACTTTC. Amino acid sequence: CASSLEYRGSDVLTF. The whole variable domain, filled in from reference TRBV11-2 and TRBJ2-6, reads EAGVAQSPRYKIIEKRQSVAFWCNPISGHATLYWYQQILGQGPKLLIQFQNNGVVDDSQLPKDRFSAERLKGVDSTLKIQPAKLEDSAVYLCASSLEYRGSDVLTFGAGSRLTVL.

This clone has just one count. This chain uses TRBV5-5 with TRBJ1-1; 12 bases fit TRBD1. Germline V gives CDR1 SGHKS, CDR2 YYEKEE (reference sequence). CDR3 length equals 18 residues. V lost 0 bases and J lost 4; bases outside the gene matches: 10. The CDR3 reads CASSLVPGQGARGTEAFF. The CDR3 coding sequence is TGTGCCAGCAGCTTGGTCCCGGGACAGGGGGCTAGGGGCACTGAAGCTTTCTTT.

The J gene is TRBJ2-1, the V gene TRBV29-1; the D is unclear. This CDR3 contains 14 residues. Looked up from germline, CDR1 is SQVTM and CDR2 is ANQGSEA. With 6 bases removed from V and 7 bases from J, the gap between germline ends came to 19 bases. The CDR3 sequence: CSVGSLMDYNEQFF. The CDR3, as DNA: TGCAGCGTCGGCTCCCTTATGGATTATAATGAGCAGTTCTTC.

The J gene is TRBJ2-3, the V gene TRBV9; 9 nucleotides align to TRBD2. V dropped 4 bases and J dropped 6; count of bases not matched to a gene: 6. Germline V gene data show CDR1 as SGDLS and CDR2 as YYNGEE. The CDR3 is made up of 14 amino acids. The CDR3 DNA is TGTGCCAGCAGCCCTAGCGGGGCCCCGGATACGCAGTATTTT. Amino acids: CASSPSGAPDTQYF. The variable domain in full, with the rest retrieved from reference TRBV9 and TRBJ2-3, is DSGVTQTPKHLITATGQRVTLRCSPRSGDLSVYWYQQSLDQGLQFLIQYYNGEERAKGNILERFSAQQFPDLHSELNLSSLELGDSALYFCASSPSGAPDTQYFGPGTRLTVL.

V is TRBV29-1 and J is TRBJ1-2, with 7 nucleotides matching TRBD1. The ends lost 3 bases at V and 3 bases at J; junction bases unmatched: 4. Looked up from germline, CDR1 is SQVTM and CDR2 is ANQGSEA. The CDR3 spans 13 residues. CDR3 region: CSVEADRDYGYTF. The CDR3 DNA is TGCAGCGTTGAGGCTGACAGGGACTATGGCTACACCTTC.

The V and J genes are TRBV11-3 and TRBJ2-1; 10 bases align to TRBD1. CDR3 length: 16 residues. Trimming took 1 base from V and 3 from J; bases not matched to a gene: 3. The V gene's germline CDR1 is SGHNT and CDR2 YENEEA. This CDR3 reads CASSLVGTGVYNEQFF. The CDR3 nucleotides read TGTGCCAGCAGCTTAGTAGGGACAGGGGTCTACAATGAGCAGTTCTTC.

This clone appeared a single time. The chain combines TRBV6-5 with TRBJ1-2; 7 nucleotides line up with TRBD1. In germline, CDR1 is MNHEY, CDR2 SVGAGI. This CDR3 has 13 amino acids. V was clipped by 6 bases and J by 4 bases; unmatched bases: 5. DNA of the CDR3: TGTGCCAGCAGAGTAGGGGGCGGCTATGGCTACACCTTC. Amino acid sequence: CASRVGGGYGYTF.

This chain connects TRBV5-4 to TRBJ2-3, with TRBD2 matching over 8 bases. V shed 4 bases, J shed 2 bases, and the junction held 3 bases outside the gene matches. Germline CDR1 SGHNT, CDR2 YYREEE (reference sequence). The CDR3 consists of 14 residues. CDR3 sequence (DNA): TGTGCCAGCAGCCGGACTAGCCCCACAGATACGCAGTATTTT. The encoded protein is CASSRTSPTDTQYF.

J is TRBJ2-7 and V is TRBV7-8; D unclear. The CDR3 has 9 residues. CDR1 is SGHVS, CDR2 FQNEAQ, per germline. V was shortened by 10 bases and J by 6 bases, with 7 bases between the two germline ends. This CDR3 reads CATSPEQYF. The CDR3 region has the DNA TGTGCCACCTCCCCCGAGCAGTACTTC. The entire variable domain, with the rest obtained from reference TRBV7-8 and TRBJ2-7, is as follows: GAGVSQSPRYKVAKRGQDVALRCDPISGHVSLFWYQQALGQGPEFLTYFQNEAQLDKSGLPSDRFFAERPEGSVSTLKIQRTQQEDSAVYLCATSPEQYFGPGTRLTVT.

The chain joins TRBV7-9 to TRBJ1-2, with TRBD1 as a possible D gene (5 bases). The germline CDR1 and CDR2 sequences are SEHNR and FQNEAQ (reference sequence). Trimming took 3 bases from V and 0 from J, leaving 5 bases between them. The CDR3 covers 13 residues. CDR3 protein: CASSLGANYGYTF. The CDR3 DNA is TGTGCCAGCAGCTTGGGGGCTAACTATGGCTACACCTTC.

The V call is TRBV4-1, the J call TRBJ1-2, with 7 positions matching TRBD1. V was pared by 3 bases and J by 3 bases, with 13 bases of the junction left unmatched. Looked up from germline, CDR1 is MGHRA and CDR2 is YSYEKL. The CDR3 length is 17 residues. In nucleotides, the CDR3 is TGCGCCAGCAGCCACACCCAGGGGGGCCTTAAAGACTATGGCTACACCTTC. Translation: CASSHTQGGLKDYGYTF.

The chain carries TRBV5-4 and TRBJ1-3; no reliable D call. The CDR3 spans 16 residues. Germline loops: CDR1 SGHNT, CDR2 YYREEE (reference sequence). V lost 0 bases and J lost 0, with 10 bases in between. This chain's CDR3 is CASSLAPTYSGNTIYF. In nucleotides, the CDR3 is TGTGCCAGCAGCTTGGCCCCAACCTACTCTGGAAACACCATATATTTT.

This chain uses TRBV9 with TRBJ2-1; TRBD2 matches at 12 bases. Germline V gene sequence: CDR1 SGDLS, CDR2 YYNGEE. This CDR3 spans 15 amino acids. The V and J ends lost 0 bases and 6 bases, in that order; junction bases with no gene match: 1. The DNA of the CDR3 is TGTGCCAGCAGCGTAGAACTAGCGGGGGGCAATGAGCAGTTCTTC. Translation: CASSVELAGGNEQFF.